This entry lists 25 T cell receptor beta chains sequenced from one sample in a study of neoadjuvant nivolumab and ipilimumab in lung cancer. Profiled with immunoSEQ multiplex PCR; TCRdb holds only in-frame clones, not every one. The sample includes about 18,000 clones, over 70% seen only once; the top ten take roughly 2.1%. This sample comprised peripheral blood, obtained before neoadjuvant nivolumab, alone or with ipilimumab. These receptors all come from an adult with non-small cell lung cancer.

This sequence joins TRBV11-1 and TRBJ2-1; D is undetermined. Trimming took off 6 bases at V and 1 base at J, with 13 bases between the two ends. This CDR3 spans 15 amino acids. In germline, CDR1 is SGHAT, CDR2 FQDESV (reference sequence). The DNA of the CDR3 is TGTGCCAGCAGACCCACAACTCCGTCCTACAATGAGCAGTTCTTC. Protein sequence: CASRPTTPSYNEQFF.

The V gene is TRBV5-1, the J gene TRBJ1-2, with no clear D. Germline V gene sequence: CDR1 SGHRS, CDR2 YFSETQ. V dropped 5 bases and J dropped 0 bases, with 14 bases sitting between them. The length of the CDR3 is 15 residues. CDR3: CASSFSLQSNYGYTF. The DNA for the CDR3 is TGCGCCAGCAGTTTTTCGCTTCAGTCTAACTATGGCTACACCTTC. Based on the CDR3 plus reference TRBV5-1 and TRBJ1-2, the full variable domain is KAGVTQTPRYLIKTRGQQVTLSCSPISGHRSVSWYQQTPGQGLQFLFEYFSETQRNKGNFPGRFSGRQFSNSRSEMNVSTLELGDSALYLCASSFSLQSNYGYTFGSGTRLTVV.

The J gene is TRBJ1-2, the V gene TRBV29-1; the D is unclear. V lost 1 base and J lost 0, with 6 bases in between. The germline V gene encodes CDR1 SQVTM and CDR2 ANQGSEA. This CDR3 comprises 13 residues. CDR3 bases: TGCAGCGTTGAAGGCAGAGCTAACTATGGCTACACCTTC. This codes for CSVEGRANYGYTF. Complete variable domain (other parts from reference TRBV29-1 and TRBJ1-2): SAVISQKPSRDICQRGTSLTIQCQVDSQVTMMFWYRQQPGQSLTLIATANQGSEATYESGFVIDKFPISRPNLTFSTLTVSNMSPEDSSIYLCSVEGRANYGYTFGSGTRLTVV.

This rearrangement joins TRBV29-1 to TRBJ2-1; D remains ambiguous. This CDR3 comprises 14 residues. Trimming shortened V by 5 bases and J by 9 bases, and 20 bases separated the two germline ends. Germline CDR1 is SQVTM and CDR2 is ANQGSEA. The CDR3 protein is CSVRSGWGSSEQFF. The CDR3 coding sequence is TGCAGCGTTCGCTCGGGCTGGGGATCTAGTGAGCAGTTCTTC.

The rearrangement joins TRBV6-5 to TRBJ1-1; D might be TRBD1 (6 bases). Germline CDR1 MNHEY, CDR2 SVGAGI. The CDR3 totals 14 residues. The germline V and J ends were trimmed by 2 bases and 7 bases, with 14 bases remaining between them. CDR3 amino acids: CASSYRSGGDEAFF. The CDR3 DNA sequence: TGTGCCAGCAGTTACAGGTCGGGGGGCGATGAAGCTTTCTTT.

V gene TRBV7-7 combines with J gene TRBJ1-1; perhaps TRBD1 as D (5 bases). This CDR3 region has 13 residues. V lost 5 bases to trimming and J lost 1 base, with 8 bases between them. Germline V gene sequence: CDR1 SSHAT, CDR2 FNYEAQ (reference sequence). Written as DNA, the CDR3 is TGTGCCAGCAGCCGGGGGGAGAACACTGAAGCTTTCTTT. This sequence encodes CASSRGENTEAFF. The full variable domain, with the rest looked up from reference TRBV7-7 and TRBJ1-1, is GAGVSQSPRYKVTKRGQDVTLRCDPISSHATLYWYQQALGQGPEFLTYFNYEAQPDKSGLPSDRFSAERPEGSISTLTIQRTEQRDSAMYRCASSRGENTEAFFGQGTRLTVV.

This chain connects TRBV30 to TRBJ1-3, with D perhaps TRBD1 (5 bases). The V end was cut by 1 base, the J end by 0 bases, with 7 bases between. Per the germline V gene, CDR1 is GTSNPN and CDR2 is SVGIG (reference sequence). This CDR3 is built from 14 residues. The CDR3 here is CAWSAGASGNTIYF. CDR3 sequence (DNA): TGTGCCTGGAGTGCTGGGGCCTCTGGAAACACCATATATTTT.

The chain has TRBV5-1 and TRBJ2-2; D call uncertain. CDR3 length: 15 residues. Between the trimmed V and J ends, which lost 3 bases and 5 bases, there was a span of 14 bases. Germline loops: CDR1 SGHRS, CDR2 YFSETQ. CDR3 sequence reads: CASSSEPYSTGELFF. The CDR3 DNA is TGCGCCAGCAGCTCGGAACCTTACAGTACCGGGGAGCTGTTTTTT.

Only one count was recorded for this clone. This chain links TRBV5-1 with TRBJ2-2; D may be TRBD1 or TRBD2 (5 bases each). The CDR3 spans 15 residues. Germline CDR1 is SGHRS and CDR2 is YFSETQ. V was trimmed by 6 bases and J by 4 bases, leaving 16 bases between them. For the CDR3, the DNA is TGCGCCAGCACCGGGGCCGGAACGATCACCGGGGAGCTGTTTTTT. This sequence encodes CASTGAGTITGELFF.

This clone has a single count. The chain is built from TRBV5-6 and TRBJ2-7; no clear D. This CDR3 region has 13 residues. V lost 0 bases to trimming and J lost 1 base, with 5 bases between them. Per the germline V gene, CDR1 is SGHDT and CDR2 is YYEEEE. The CDR3 is CASSLDRSYEQYF. CDR3 nucleotide sequence: TGTGCCAGCAGCTTGGACCGGTCCTACGAGCAGTACTTC.

This chain uses TRBV30 with TRBJ2-1; 10 bases match TRBD2. After removal of 5 bases from V and 9 bases from J, the junction contained 13 bases not matched to a gene. The CDR3 sequence is 15 residues long. Germline V gene lookup returns CDR1 GTSNPN and CDR2 SVGIG (reference sequence). CDR3 region: CAWGETSGFGVEQFF. CDR3 coding DNA: TGTGCCTGGGGGGAGACTAGCGGGTTCGGGGTTGAGCAGTTCTTC.

This clone was observed a handful of times. The V call is TRBV2, the J call TRBJ2-1; the match to TRBD2 covers 7 bases. There are 14 residues in the CDR3. The junction had 8 bases not matched to a gene; V was cut back by 4 bases and J by 8 bases. Germline assignment: CDR1 SNHLY and CDR2 FYNNEI. In DNA form, the CDR3 reads TGTGCCAGCAGTGCGGGCGGGAGTTTCGATGAGCAGTTCTTC. Translation: CASSAGGSFDEQFF.

The rearrangement uses TRBV7-9 and TRBJ2-5, with D tentatively TRBD2 (5 bases). Germline V lookup: CDR1 SEHNR, CDR2 FQNEAQ (reference sequence). Trimming took 3 bases from V and 2 from J, leaving 10 bases between them. This CDR3 contains 14 residues. Here the CDR3 reads CASSFAGIQETQYF. CDR3 nucleotide sequence: TGTGCCAGCAGCTTTGCCGGGATTCAAGAGACCCAGTACTTC. The entire variable domain, with the rest obtained from reference TRBV7-9 and TRBJ2-5, is as follows: DTGVSQNPRHKITKRGQNVTFRCDPISEHNRLYWYRQTLGQGPEFLTYFQNEAQLEKSRLLSDRFSAERPKGSFSTLEIQRTEQGDSAMYLCASSFAGIQETQYFGPGTRLLVL.

The chain carries TRBV4-3 and TRBJ2-1; D is undetermined. The CDR3 has 13 amino acids. V gave up 4 bases and J gave up 8 bases, with 12 bases separating them. Per germline, CDR1 LGHNA and CDR2 YSLEER. The CDR3 here is CASSLLIRHEQFF. CDR3 nucleotides: TGCGCCAGCAGCCTCCTTATTCGCCATGAGCAGTTCTTC.

This chain links TRBV10-3 with TRBJ1-2; D is undetermined. There are 14 residues in the CDR3. The germline V gene has CDR1 ENHRY and CDR2 SYGVKD. V was shortened by 3 bases and J by 7 bases, with 15 bases between the two germline ends. CDR3 DNA: TGTGCCATCAGTGAACTTTCCTCCGGCCCTGGCTACACCTTC. Amino acid sequence: CAISELSSGPGYTF.

This chain uses TRBV28 with TRBJ1-2, with D hard to call. Germline CDR1 is MDHEN and CDR2 is SYDVKM. CDR3 size: 12 residues. The ends were cut back, 3 bases at V and 10 bases at J, with 12 bases in the middle. This CDR3 is CASSFGSVDYTF. The CDR3 DNA sequence: TGTGCCAGCAGTTTTGGTTCGGTCGACTACACCTTC.

The chain carries TRBV19 and TRBJ1-1; no clear D gene. Per germline, CDR1 LNHDA and CDR2 SQIVND (reference sequence). The CDR3 covers 13 residues. Trimming took off 5 bases at V and 1 base at J, with 8 bases between the two ends. The CDR3 nucleotides are TGTGCCAGTAGTTTGACCTCGAACACTGAAGCTTTCTTT. Translating it yields CASSLTSNTEAFF.

This clone is a singleton in its sample. This chain uses TRBV20-1 with TRBJ1-1, with D unclear. Germline V gene lookup returns CDR1 DFQATT and CDR2 SNEGSKA (reference sequence). CDR3 length: 10 amino acids. Trimming left V 7 bases short and J 7 bases short, with 10 bases between. CDR3 in amino acids: CSDPKSEAFF. Here the CDR3 DNA reads TGCAGTGACCCGAAGAGTGAAGCTTTCTTT.

J is TRBJ1-1 and V is TRBV29-1; 8 positions agree with TRBD1. The CDR3 runs to 15 residues. In germline, CDR1 is SQVTM, CDR2 ANQGSEA. The V gene end was trimmed by 3 bases and the J gene end by 2 bases; junction bases not matched to a gene: 8. The CDR3 region is CSVEATDRGNTEAFF. The DNA of the CDR3 is TGCAGCGTTGAGGCGACTGACAGGGGAAACACTGAAGCTTTCTTT.

V is TRBV13 and J is TRBJ2-1, with 7 bases lining up with TRBD2. Trimming took 5 bases from V and 7 from J; bases not matched to a gene: 17. CDR1 and CDR2 (germline): PRHDT, FYEKMQ (reference sequence). The CDR3 consists of 17 residues. The CDR3 nucleotides are TGTGCCAGCAGCCACCGACTACACGGGAGGAGGAGGAATGAGCAGTTCTTC. Translating gives CASSHRLHGRRRNEQFF. The whole variable domain, remainder taken from reference TRBV13 and TRBJ2-1, is AAGVIQSPRHLIKEKRETATLKCYPIPRHDTVYWYQQGPGQDPQFLISFYEKMQSDKGSIPDRFSAQQFSDYHSELNMSSLELGDSALYFCASSHRLHGRRRNEQFFGPGTRLTVL.

The CDR3 reads CASIRAEQETQYF. DNA for the CDR3: TGTGCCAGCATTCGAGCGGAGCAAGAGACCCAGTACTTC. The rearrangement joins TRBV2 to TRBJ2-5; weak D call: TRBD2 (5 bases). Trimming shortened V by 7 bases and J by 2 bases, and 11 bases separated the two germline ends. The germline gives CDR1 SNHLY, CDR2 FYNNEI. This CDR3 region has 13 residues.

The chain couples TRBV10-3 to TRBJ2-3, with 7 bases that match TRBD2. The trim removed 5 bases at V and 6 bases at J, leaving 14 bases unmatched. The CDR3 runs 16 residues. Germline V lookup: CDR1 ENHRY, CDR2 SYGVKD. The CDR3 nucleotides are TGTGCCATCAGTTTAGGGCTAGCGGATACTAGGGATACGCAGTATTTT. Translation: CAISLGLADTRDTQYF.

This clone has just a few counts. V is TRBV5-4 and J is TRBJ2-3; D may be TRBD2 (5 bases). The germline CDR1 and CDR2 sequences are SGHNT and YYREEE (reference sequence). The CDR3 has 13 amino acids. Deletions cut 2 bases from V and 9 bases from J, with 13 bases between. The CDR3: CASSFLEAGTQYF. Written as DNA, the CDR3 is TGTGCCAGCAGCTTCCTAGAGGCGGGCACGCAGTATTTT.

V is TRBV5-4 and J is TRBJ1-4; D possibly corresponds to TRBD1 (5 bases). V lost 5 bases and J lost 7, with 12 bases in between. The CDR3 has 13 amino acids. The germline V gene has CDR1 SGHNT and CDR2 YYREEE (reference sequence). CDR3 residues: CASRPWGIEKLFF. CDR3 DNA sequence: TGTGCCAGCAGGCCCTGGGGGATTGAAAAACTGTTTTTT.

This clone was detected only once. The chain links TRBV6-4 to TRBJ2-2; 7 nucleotides line up with TRBD2. V lost 9 bases, J lost 1 base, and 5 bases stayed unmatched. Germline V gene sequence: CDR1 MRHNA, CDR2 SNTAGT. The CDR3 is made up of 14 amino acids. CDR3 in DNA: TGTGCCAGTCAGACTAGCCTGAACACCGGGGAGCTGTTTTTT. Translation gives CASQTSLNTGELFF.